Presented here are 23 T cell receptor beta chains from one specimen sequenced in a study of beta chain features in type 1 diabetes. Isolated RNA was reverse transcribed in full, so expressed TCRB transcripts were sequenced. The repertoire was sequenced with immunoSEQ multiplex PCR; TCRdb's copy has only in-frame clones and lacks some. The sample yields around 340,000 clones, about 19% seen once. The sequencing input was naive CD4+ T cells from blood. The receptors derive from a woman younger than 30 in good health.

The chain uses TRBV7-9 and TRBJ2-3; 7 bases are shared with TRBD1. CDR3 length: 15 residues. The V and J ends lost 3 bases and 3 bases, in that order; junction bases with no gene match: 6. Germline lookup yields CDR1 SEHNR and CDR2 FQNEAQ (reference sequence). As DNA, the CDR3 is TGTGCCAGCAGCTTGGCAGGGGGTAGAACAGATACGCAGTATTTT. Its protein is CASSLAGGRTDTQYF.

The chain links TRBV10-3 to TRBJ1-2, with 8 bases that match TRBD1. With 4 bases clipped from V and 2 bases from J, the junction kept 3 bases outside the gene matches. The CDR3 has 14 residues. Germline-derived CDR1 and CDR2 are ENHRY and SYGVKD. The DNA for the CDR3 is TGTGCCATCAGTGCTGGACAGGGAAACTATGGCTACACCTTC. Translating it yields CAISAGQGNYGYTF.

The V call is TRBV5-1, the J call TRBJ1-2; 9 bases match TRBD1. The trim removed 4 bases at V and 8 bases at J, leaving 9 bases unmatched. This CDR3 is 14 amino acids long. Germline V gene data show CDR1 as SGHRS and CDR2 as YFSETQ. The CDR3 loop is CASSRWTGEGGYTF. CDR3 bases: TGCGCCAGCAGCCGCTGGACAGGGGAGGGAGGCTACACCTTC.

A few counts support this clone. The chain joins TRBV20-1 to TRBJ1-2; D is unclear. Germline CDR1 reads DFQATT; CDR2 reads SNEGSKA (reference sequence). Trimming took off 0 bases at V and 8 bases at J, with 7 bases between the two ends. This CDR3 region has 11 residues. CDR3 sequence reads: CSARDPGGYTF. CDR3 DNA: TGCAGTGCTAGAGACCCGGGAGGCTACACCTTC.

This clone has a handful of counts. Within the sample, other DNA sequences also encode this same CDR3. CDR3 sequence: CATSRRGQETQYF. CDR3 DNA: TGTGCCACCAGCAGAAGGGGGCAGGAGACCCAGTACTTC. This chain uses TRBV15 with TRBJ2-5; 7 bases line up with TRBD1. Germline V gene data show CDR1 as LNHNV and CDR2 as YYDKDF (reference sequence). J was trimmed by 5 bases and V by 2 bases; bases with no gene match: 2. This CDR3 has 13 residues.

The V call is TRBV6-5, the J call TRBJ1-5; D might be TRBD1 (6 bases). Germline loops: CDR1 MNHEY, CDR2 SVGAGI. This CDR3 contains 15 residues. Between the trimmed V and J ends, which lost 6 bases and 7 bases, there was a span of 19 bases. This CDR3 reads CASSSDRFGRQPQHF. CDR3 nucleotide sequence: TGTGCCAGCAGCTCTGACAGGTTCGGGCGGCAGCCCCAGCATTTT.

This rearrangement joins TRBV25-1 to TRBJ2-7, with D unclear. Germline CDR1 is MGHDK and CDR2 is SYGVNS. The CDR3 runs to 13 residues. Trimming left V 3 bases short and J 3 bases short, with 9 bases between. CDR3 protein: CASSDQLLYEQYF. In DNA, the CDR3 is TGTGCCAGCAGTGACCAACTACTCTACGAGCAGTACTTC.

The gene calls are TRBV4-2 and TRBJ2-1, with 12 bases that match TRBD2. This CDR3 is built from 15 residues. Germline values: CDR1 LGHNA, CDR2 YNFKEQ. V gave up 1 base and J gave up 5 bases; unmatched junction bases: 0. The CDR3 region has the DNA TGTGCCAGCAGCCAAGGGACTAGCGGGGACAATGAGCAGTTCTTC. This gives the protein CASSQGTSGDNEQFF.

This clone was counted only a few times. The J gene is TRBJ1-5, the V gene TRBV5-1, with 7 bases matching TRBD1. Per germline, CDR1 SGHRS and CDR2 YFSETQ. The V gene end was trimmed by 4 bases and the J gene end by 4 bases; junction bases not matched to a gene: 5. The length of the CDR3 is 14 residues. CDR3 in amino acids: CASSAGTANQPQHF. The CDR3 DNA follows: TGCGCCAGCAGCGCCGGGACAGCAAATCAGCCCCAGCATTTT.

The J gene is TRBJ1-2, the V gene TRBV23-1; D gene uncertain. TRBV23-1 is an open reading frame, and its role is uncertain. This CDR3 spans 13 amino acids. Trimming shortened V by 11 bases and J by 5 bases, and 18 bases separated the two germline ends. This CDR3 is CAPARGKPYGYTF. The CDR3 nucleotides read TGCGCCCCCGCGAGAGGGAAGCCTTATGGCTACACCTTC.

CDR3: CASSRSLGQGDYGYTF. The CDR3 bases are TGCGCCAGCAGCCGCTCGCTCGGACAGGGGGACTATGGCTACACCTTC. This chain connects TRBV4-3 to TRBJ1-2; 10 bases line up with TRBD1. The CDR3 sequence is 16 residues long. Germline CDR1 LGHNA, CDR2 YSLEER. V was clipped by 4 bases and J by 3 bases; unmatched bases: 8.

This clone showed up just a few times. The chain recombines TRBV10-3 with TRBJ1-2, with D perhaps matching TRBD1 (5 bases). The CDR3 has 14 amino acids. Trimming took 4 bases from V and 3 from J, leaving 12 bases between them. Germline V gene data show CDR1 as ENHRY and CDR2 as SYGVKD. CDR3 loop: CAISVSDRDYGYTF. The CDR3 DNA sequence: TGTGCCATCAGTGTTTCTGACAGAGACTATGGCTACACCTTC.

This rearrangement joins TRBV7-2 to TRBJ2-2; 9 bases are shared with TRBD1. Germline CDR1 is SGHTA and CDR2 is FQGNSA. V lost 0 bases and J lost 5; bases outside the gene matches: 4. CDR3 length equals 16 residues. The CDR3: CASSLAGTGKTGELFF. Here the CDR3 DNA reads TGTGCCAGCAGCTTAGCGGGGACAGGGAAAACCGGGGAGCTGTTTTTT.

The gene calls are TRBV5-1 and TRBJ1-1, with TRBD1 matching 7 bases. CDR1 and CDR2 from the germline V gene are SGHRS and YFSETQ. The CDR3 runs to 15 residues. J gave up 0 bases and V 7 bases, and 9 bases lay outside the gene matches. The CDR3 nucleotides read TGCGCCAGCCACCTCACTACAGGGGTGAACACTGAAGCTTTCTTT. Protein: CASHLTTGVNTEAFF.

This clone has a handful of counts. This rearrangement joins TRBV28 to TRBJ1-4; D gene ambiguous. The germline CDR1 and CDR2 sequences are MDHEN and SYDVKM. The V end was cut by 8 bases, the J end by 8 bases, with 6 bases between. The CDR3 totals 10 residues. Here the CDR3 reads CASQKEKLFF. The CDR3 nucleotides are TGTGCCAGCCAGAAGGAAAAACTGTTTTTT.

This clone was seen a few times. This chain links TRBV7-9 with TRBJ2-3, with 8 bases that match TRBD2. The germline V gene has CDR1 SEHNR and CDR2 FQNEAQ (reference sequence). The CDR3 has 16 residues. V lost 4 bases and J lost 2; bases outside the gene matches: 8. CDR3 amino acids: CASSSQRGLNTDTQYF. For the CDR3, the DNA is TGTGCCAGCAGCTCGCAGCGGGGGTTAAACACAGATACGCAGTATTTT.

This clone was counted between two and nine times. The chain uses TRBV7-2 and TRBJ1-1; D not resolved. CDR1 SGHTA and CDR2 FQGNSA come from the germline V gene. V lost 5 bases and J 5 bases, leaving 15 bases between the germline ends. The CDR3 loop spans 14 amino acids. In DNA form, the CDR3 reads TGTGCCAGCAGCCCACCCTCGAGACAAACTGAAGCTTTCTTT. Its translation: CASSPPSRQTEAFF. Drawing the rest from reference TRBV7-2 and TRBJ1-1, the complete variable domain is GAGVSQSPSNKVTEKGKDVELRCDPISGHTALYWYRQSLGQGLEFLIYFQGNSAPDKSGLPSDRFSAERTGGSVSTLTIQRTQQEDSAVYLCASSPPSRQTEAFFGQGTRLTVV.

J is TRBJ1-2 and V is TRBV30, with a tentative D call TRBD1 (6 bases). V was clipped by 0 bases and J by 10 bases, with 18 bases between them. Germline CDR1 is GTSNPN and CDR2 is SVGIG (reference sequence). The CDR3 is made up of 14 amino acids. The CDR3, as DNA: TGTGCCTGGAGTGTCCTACATGCCCAGGGGAACTACACCTTC. As protein: CAWSVLHAQGNYTF.

The chain recombines TRBV4-1 with TRBJ2-1, with 13 bases aligning to TRBD2. CDR1 MGHRA and CDR2 YSYEKL come from the germline V gene. V was pared by 0 bases and J by 5 bases, with 10 bases of the junction left unmatched. This CDR3 has 19 amino acids. CDR3 DNA: TGCGCCAGCAGCCAAGATCCCGGACTAGCGGGAGAGGGAAACAATGAGCAGTTCTTC. Amino acids: CASSQDPGLAGEGNNEQFF.

This clone was counted only a few times. The sample contains more than one DNA sequence encoding this CDR3. The chain has TRBV18 and TRBJ1-1, with a tentative D call TRBD1 (5 bases). This CDR3 comprises 14 residues. Germline CDR1 and CDR2: KGHSH and LQKENI. Trimming removed 6 bases from V and 0 bases from J, with 11 bases in between. This CDR3 reads CASSGGGMNTEAFF. CDR3 nucleotides: TGTGCCAGCTCCGGTGGGGGGATGAACACTGAAGCTTTCTTT.

This clone was observed a handful of times. Other DNA sequences from this sample encode an identical CDR3 as well. The chain has TRBV7-2 and TRBJ1-5; tentatively, D is TRBD1 (6 bases). CDR3 size: 13 residues. Trimming removed 5 bases at V and 7 bases at J, with 12 bases between. The germline V gene has CDR1 SGHTA and CDR2 FQGNSA. CDR3 in DNA: TGTGCCAGCAGCCCCAGGGGCGGGCAGCCCCAGCATTTT. Translation gives CASSPRGGQPQHF.

This clone was seen only a few times. The CDR3 reads CSAKVATGRTEAFF. The CDR3 nucleotides read TGCAGCGCCAAGGTAGCGACAGGGCGCACTGAAGCTTTCTTT. The chain joins TRBV29-1 to TRBJ1-1; 7 nucleotides agree with TRBD1. After removal of 7 bases from V and 4 bases from J, the junction contained 12 bases not matched to a gene. This CDR3 has 14 residues. Germline loops: CDR1 SQVTM, CDR2 ANQGSEA. Filled out from reference TRBV29-1 and TRBJ1-1, the complete variable domain reads SAVISQKPSRDICQRGTSLTIQCQVDSQVTMMFWYRQQPGQSLTLIATANQGSEATYESGFVIDKFPISRPNLTFSTLTVSNMSPEDSSIYLCSAKVATGRTEAFFGQGTRLTVV.

The rearrangement uses TRBV7-2 and TRBJ2-5; D is possibly TRBD1 (6 bases). The V and J ends lost 5 bases and 4 bases respectively, with 8 bases between them. The CDR3 has 12 residues. Germline V gives CDR1 SGHTA, CDR2 FQGNSA. This chain's CDR3 is CASSTGRETQYF. The CDR3 coding sequence is TGTGCCAGCAGCACAGGGAGAGAGACCCAGTACTTC.